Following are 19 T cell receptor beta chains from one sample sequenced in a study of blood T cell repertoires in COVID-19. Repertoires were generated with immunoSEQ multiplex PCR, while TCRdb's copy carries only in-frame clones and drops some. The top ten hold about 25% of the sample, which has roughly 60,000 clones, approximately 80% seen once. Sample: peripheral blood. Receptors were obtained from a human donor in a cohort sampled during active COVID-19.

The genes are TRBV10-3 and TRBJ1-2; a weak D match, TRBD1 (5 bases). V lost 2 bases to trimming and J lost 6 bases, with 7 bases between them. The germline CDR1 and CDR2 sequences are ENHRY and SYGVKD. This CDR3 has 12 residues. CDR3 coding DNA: TGTGCCATCAGTGAGGGGGCCCATGGCTACACCTTC. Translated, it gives CAISEGAHGYTF.

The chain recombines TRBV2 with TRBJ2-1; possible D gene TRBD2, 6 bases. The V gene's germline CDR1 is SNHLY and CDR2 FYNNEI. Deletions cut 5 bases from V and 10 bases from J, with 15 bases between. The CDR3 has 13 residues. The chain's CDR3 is CASSWGVGEEQFF. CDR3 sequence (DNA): TGTGCCAGCAGTTGGGGGGTGGGTGAGGAGCAGTTCTTC.

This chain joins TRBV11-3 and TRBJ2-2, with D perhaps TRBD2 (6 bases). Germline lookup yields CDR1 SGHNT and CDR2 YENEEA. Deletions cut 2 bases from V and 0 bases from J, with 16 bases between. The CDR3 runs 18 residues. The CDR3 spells CASSLSLGWGANTGELFF. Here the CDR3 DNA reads TGTGCCAGCAGCTTAAGCTTAGGTTGGGGGGCGAACACCGGGGAGCTGTTTTTT.

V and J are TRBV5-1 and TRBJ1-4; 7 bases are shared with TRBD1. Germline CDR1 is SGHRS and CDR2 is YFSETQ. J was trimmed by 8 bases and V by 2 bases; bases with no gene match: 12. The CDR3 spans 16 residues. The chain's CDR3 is CASSFGTAPRGEKLFF. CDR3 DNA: TGCGCCAGCAGCTTCGGGACAGCCCCTCGGGGGGAAAAACTGTTTTTT.

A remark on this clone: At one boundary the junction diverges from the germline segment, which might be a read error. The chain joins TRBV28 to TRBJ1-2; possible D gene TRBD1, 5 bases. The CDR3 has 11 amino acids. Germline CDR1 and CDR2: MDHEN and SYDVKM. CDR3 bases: TGTGCCAGCAGTTCCCTTAGACAGTCTTCCTTC. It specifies CASSSLRQSSF.

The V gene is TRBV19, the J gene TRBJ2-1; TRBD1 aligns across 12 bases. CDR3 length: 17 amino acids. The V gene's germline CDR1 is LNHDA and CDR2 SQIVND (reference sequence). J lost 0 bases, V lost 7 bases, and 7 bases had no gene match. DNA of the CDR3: TGTGCCAGTAAGGGACAGGGGGCAGTTTCCTCCTACAATGAGCAGTTCTTC. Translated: CASKGQGAVSSYNEQFF.

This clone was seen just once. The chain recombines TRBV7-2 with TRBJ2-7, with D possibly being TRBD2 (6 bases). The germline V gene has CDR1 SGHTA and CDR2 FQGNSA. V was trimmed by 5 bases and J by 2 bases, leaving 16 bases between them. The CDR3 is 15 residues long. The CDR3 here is CASSAGRLGPYEQYF. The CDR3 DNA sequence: TGTGCCAGCAGCGCCGGGAGACTAGGGCCCTACGAGCAGTACTTC.

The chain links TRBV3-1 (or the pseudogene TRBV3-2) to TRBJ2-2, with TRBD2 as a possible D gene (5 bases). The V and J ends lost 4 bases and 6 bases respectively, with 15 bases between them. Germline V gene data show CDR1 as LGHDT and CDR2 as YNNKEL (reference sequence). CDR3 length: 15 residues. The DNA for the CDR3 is TGTGCCAGCAGCCCCATCGGGGTCGGATCCGGGGAGCTGTTTTTT. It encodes CASSPIGVGSGELFF.

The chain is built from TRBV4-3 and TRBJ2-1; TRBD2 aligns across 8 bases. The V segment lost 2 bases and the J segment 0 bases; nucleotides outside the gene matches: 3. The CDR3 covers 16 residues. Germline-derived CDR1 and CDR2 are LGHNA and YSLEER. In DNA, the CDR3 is TGCGCCAGCAGCCAACTAGCGGGCGGCTCCTACAATGAGCAGTTCTTC. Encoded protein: CASSQLAGGSYNEQFF.

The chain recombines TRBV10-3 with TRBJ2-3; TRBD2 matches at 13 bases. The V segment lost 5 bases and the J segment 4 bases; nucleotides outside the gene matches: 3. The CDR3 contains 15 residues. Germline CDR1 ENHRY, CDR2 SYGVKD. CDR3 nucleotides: TGTGCCATCAGTCCCACTAGCGGGAGGGCAGATACGCAGTATTTT. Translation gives CAISPTSGRADTQYF.

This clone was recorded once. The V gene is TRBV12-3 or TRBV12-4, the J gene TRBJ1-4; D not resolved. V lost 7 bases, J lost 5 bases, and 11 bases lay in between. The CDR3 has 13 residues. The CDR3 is CASKATGNEKLFF. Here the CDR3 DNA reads TGTGCCAGCAAAGCAACGGGAAATGAAAAACTGTTTTTT.

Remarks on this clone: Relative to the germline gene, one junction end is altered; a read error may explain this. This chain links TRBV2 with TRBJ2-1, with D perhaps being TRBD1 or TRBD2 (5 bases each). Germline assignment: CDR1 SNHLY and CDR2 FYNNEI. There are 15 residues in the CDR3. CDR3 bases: TGTGCCAGCAGTAAAGCGGACATTTCCTACAATGAGCAGTTCTTC. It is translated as CASSKADISYNEQFF.

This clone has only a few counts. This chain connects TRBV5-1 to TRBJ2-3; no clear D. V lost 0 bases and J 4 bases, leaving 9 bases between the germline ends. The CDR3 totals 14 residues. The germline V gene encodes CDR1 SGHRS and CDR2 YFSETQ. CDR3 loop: CASSLGRLPDTQYF. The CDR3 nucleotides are TGCGCCAGCAGCTTGGGTCGTCTCCCAGATACGCAGTATTTT.

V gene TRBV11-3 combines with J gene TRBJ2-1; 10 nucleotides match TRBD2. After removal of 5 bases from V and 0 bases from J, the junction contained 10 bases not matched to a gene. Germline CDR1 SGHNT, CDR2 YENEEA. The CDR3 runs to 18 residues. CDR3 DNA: TGTGCCAGCAGCAGGACTAGCGGCTACATGAGCTCCTACAATGAGCAGTTCTTC. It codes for CASSRTSGYMSSYNEQFF.

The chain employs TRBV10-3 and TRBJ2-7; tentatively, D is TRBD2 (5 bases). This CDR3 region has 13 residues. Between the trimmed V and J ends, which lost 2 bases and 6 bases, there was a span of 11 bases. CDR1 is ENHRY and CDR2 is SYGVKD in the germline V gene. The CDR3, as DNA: TGTGCCATCAGTGAGCTGTCTCGGGGCGAGCAGTACTTC. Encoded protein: CAISELSRGEQYF.

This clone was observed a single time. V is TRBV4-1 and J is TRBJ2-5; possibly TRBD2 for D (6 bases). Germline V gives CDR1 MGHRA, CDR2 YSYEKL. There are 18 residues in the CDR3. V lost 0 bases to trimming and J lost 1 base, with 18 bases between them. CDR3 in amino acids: CASSQERRAGATQETQYF. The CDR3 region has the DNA TGCGCCAGCAGCCAAGAAAGGAGGGCAGGAGCAACCCAAGAGACCCAGTACTTC.

CDR3 DNA sequence: TGTGCCAGCAGTTCCGGGGTAGGCCGCTCTGGGGCCAACGTCCTGACTTTC. The encoded protein is CASSSGVGRSGANVLTF. The chain has TRBV27 and TRBJ2-6; possible D gene TRBD2, 5 bases. In germline, CDR1 is MNHEY, CDR2 SMNVEV (reference sequence). The CDR3 spans 17 residues. The ends were cut back, 4 bases at V and 0 bases at J, with 13 bases in the middle.

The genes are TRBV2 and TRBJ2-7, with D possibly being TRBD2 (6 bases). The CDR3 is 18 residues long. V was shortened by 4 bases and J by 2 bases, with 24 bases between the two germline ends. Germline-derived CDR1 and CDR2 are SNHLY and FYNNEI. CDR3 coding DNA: TGTGCCAGCAGTGGTAGTGGGGTAGACGGGACTGTACCCTACGAGCAGTACTTC. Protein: CASSGSGVDGTVPYEQYF.

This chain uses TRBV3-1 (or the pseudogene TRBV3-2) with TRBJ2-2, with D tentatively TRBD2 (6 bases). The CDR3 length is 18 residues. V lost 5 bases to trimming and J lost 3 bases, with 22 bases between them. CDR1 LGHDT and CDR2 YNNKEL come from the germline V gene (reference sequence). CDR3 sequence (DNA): TGTGCCAGCAGCGCCCTTAGACGTGCGCGGAGGGACACCGGGGAGCTGTTTTTT. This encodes CASSALRRARRDTGELFF.